A selection of T cell receptor beta chains follows, all from one sample in a study of Graves' ophthalmopathy and Graves' hyperthyroidism. From the multiplex PCR reads, TCRdb called clonotypes with MiXCR, one entry per CDR3 protein. Here the sample spans 650,000 to 900,000 distinct CDR3 sequences, 40% being singletons. Material for sequencing was peripheral blood. These TCRs come from an adult man with Graves' ophthalmopathy. CDR3s include the opening cysteine and the closing phenylalanine or tryptophan. The D gene is left open where the match is weak. Rows give clone size only sometimes, using once, few, many, or a class for an expanded clone.

v_gene: TRBV20-1; d_gene: NA; j_gene: TRBJ1-2; abundance: many; CDR3aa: CSARVGGYGYTF; CDR3nt: TGCAGTGCTAGAGTTGGCGGCTATGGCTACACCTTC
v_gene: TRBV20-1; d_gene: TRBD1; j_gene: TRBJ1-6; abundance: NA; CDR3aa: CSAARTGSPGSPLHF; CDR3nt: TGCAGTGCTGCCCGGACAGGGTCTCCTGGTTCACCCCTCCACTTT
v_gene: TRBV10-3; d_gene: NA; j_gene: TRBJ2-7; abundance: many; CDR3aa: CAISTYYEQYF; CDR3nt: TGTGCCATCAGTACTTACTACGAGCAGTACTTC
v_gene: TRBV10-3; d_gene: NA; j_gene: TRBJ1-4; abundance: NA; CDR3aa: CAISESNEKLFF; CDR3nt: TGTGCCATCAGTGAGTCGAATGAAAAACTGTTTTTT
v_gene: TRBV2; d_gene: NA; j_gene: TRBJ1-3; abundance: many; CDR3aa: CASSSGRISGNTIYF; CDR3nt: TGTGCCAGCAGTTCCGGACGGATCTCTGGAAACACCATATATTTT
v_gene: TRBV7-9; d_gene: NA; j_gene: TRBJ1-1; abundance: many; CDR3aa: CASSLGVGGANTEAFF; CDR3nt: TGTGCCAGCAGCTTGGGGGTTGGGGGGGCGAACACTGAAGCTTTCTTT
v_gene: TRBV24-1; d_gene: TRBD1; j_gene: TRBJ1-5; abundance: NA; CDR3aa: CATSDTTGGQPQHF; CDR3nt: TGTGCCACCAGTGATACGACAGGGGGTCAGCCCCAGCATTTT
v_gene: TRBV6-5; d_gene: NA; j_gene: TRBJ2-7; abundance: NA; CDR3aa: CASSPYSRPYEQYF; CDR3nt: TGTGCCAGCAGTCCCTACAGTCGGCCCTACGAGCAGTACTTC
v_gene: TRBV10-3; d_gene: NA; j_gene: TRBJ2-7; abundance: once; CDR3aa: CAISLDLGVEQYF; CDR3nt: TGTGCCATCAGTCTGGACCTGGGGGTTGAGCAGTACTTC
v_gene: TRBV15; d_gene: TRBD1; j_gene: TRBJ1-2; abundance: NA; CDR3aa: CATSSLGQSYGYTF; CDR3nt: TGTGCCACCAGCAGCCTGGGACAGTCCTATGGCTACACCTTC
v_gene: TRBV7-2; d_gene: NA; j_gene: TRBJ1-1; abundance: NA; CDR3aa: CASSPRVRGGTEAFF; CDR3nt: TGTGCCAGCAGCCCTAGGGTACGGGGAGGGACTGAAGCTTTCTTT
v_gene: TRBV2; d_gene: NA; j_gene: TRBJ2-5; abundance: NA; CDR3aa: CASSEARGTETQYF; CDR3nt: TGTGCCAGCAGTGAAGCGCGGGGCACGGAGACCCAGTACTTC
v_gene: TRBV7-9; d_gene: TRBD1; j_gene: TRBJ2-5; abundance: once; CDR3aa: CASSLTGGGGETQYF; CDR3nt: TGTGCCAGCAGCCTTACAGGGGGTGGTGGAGAGACCCAGTACTTC
v_gene: TRBV29-1; d_gene: NA; j_gene: TRBJ1-1; abundance: once; CDR3aa: CAWSPNTKAEAFF; CDR3nt: TGTGCCTGGAGTCCTAACACGAAAGCTGAAGCTTTCTTT
v_gene: TRBV20-1; d_gene: NA; j_gene: TRBJ1-2; abundance: NA; CDR3aa: CSAREVSGNTF; CDR3nt: TGCAGTGCTAGGGAGGTATCTGGAAACACCTTC
v_gene: TRBV10-3; d_gene: NA; j_gene: TRBJ1-1; abundance: few; CDR3aa: CASSYQKQGEGEAFF; CDR3nt: TGTGCCAGCAGTTACCAGAAACAGGGCGAGGGTGAAGCTTTCTTT
v_gene: TRBV9; d_gene: NA; j_gene: TRBJ2-5; abundance: many; CDR3aa: CASSVSGGLATQYF; CDR3nt: TGTGCCAGCAGCGTATCGGGCGGGTTGGCGACCCAGTACTTC
v_gene: TRBV4-1; d_gene: NA; j_gene: TRBJ1-1; abundance: few; CDR3aa: CASSQDTNTEAFF; CDR3nt: TGCGCCAGCAGCCAGGACACGAACACTGAAGCTTTCTTT
v_gene: TRBV2; d_gene: NA; j_gene: TRBJ1-1; abundance: many; CDR3aa: CASRVRAGDTEAFF; CDR3nt: TGTGCCAGCAGAGTAAGGGCTGGGGACACTGAAGCTTTCTTT
v_gene: TRBV19; d_gene: TRBD2; j_gene: TRBJ2-2; abundance: NA; CDR3aa: CASTQSGGHTGELFF; CDR3nt: TGTGCCAGTACCCAAAGCGGGGGACACACCGGGGAGCTGTTTTTT
v_gene: TRBV11-2; d_gene: TRBD1; j_gene: TRBJ1-2; abundance: NA; CDR3aa: CASSSQQGFYGYTF; CDR3nt: TGTGCCAGCAGCTCGCAACAGGGGTTCTATGGCTACACCTTC
v_gene: TRBV12-3/TRBV12-4; d_gene: NA; j_gene: TRBJ1-6; abundance: many; CDR3aa: CASSLQHPNSPLHF; CDR3nt: TGTGCCAGCAGTTTGCAGCACCCGAATTCACCCCTCCACTTT
v_gene: TRBV25-1; d_gene: TRBD1; j_gene: TRBJ2-5; abundance: NA; CDR3aa: CASSGQGQWETQYF; CDR3nt: TGTGCCAGCTCAGGACAGGGGCAGTGGGAGACCCAGTACTTC
v_gene: TRBV12-3/TRBV12-4; d_gene: NA; j_gene: TRBJ1-6; abundance: few; CDR3aa: CASRAGTSNSPLHF; CDR3nt: TGTGCCAGCAGGGCCGGGACATCAAATTCACCCCTCCACTTT
v_gene: TRBV12-3/TRBV12-4; d_gene: NA; j_gene: TRBJ2-5; abundance: NA; CDR3aa: CASSFIQSQETQYF; CDR3nt: TGTGCCAGCAGTTTCATCCAGTCCCAAGAGACCCAGTACTTC
v_gene: TRBV7-8; d_gene: NA; j_gene: TRBJ1-6; abundance: NA; CDR3aa: CASSLRTRKGSSYNSPLHF; CDR3nt: TGTGCCAGCAGCTTACGGACCCGAAAGGGTAGCTCCTATAATTCACCCCTCCACTTT
v_gene: TRBV7-7; d_gene: TRBD2; j_gene: TRBJ2-5; abundance: NA; CDR3aa: CASSPTSGGVETQYF; CDR3nt: TGTGCTAGCAGCCCGACTAGCGGGGGAGTGGAGACCCAGTACTTC
v_gene: TRBV5-1; d_gene: NA; j_gene: TRBJ1-1; abundance: few; CDR3aa: CASSFKLGANTEAFF; CDR3nt: TGCGCCAGCAGCTTCAAACTAGGGGCGAACACTGAAGCTTTCTTT
v_gene: TRBV24-1; d_gene: TRBD2; j_gene: TRBJ2-7; abundance: few; CDR3aa: CASSFSGTSGRALAEQYF; CDR3nt: TGTGCCAGCAGTTTCTCCGGGACTAGCGGGAGAGCCCTGGCCGAGCAGTACTTC
v_gene: TRBV20-1; d_gene: NA; j_gene: TRBJ1-4; abundance: NA; CDR3aa: CSAGRTTNEKLFF; CDR3nt: TGCAGTGCAGGCCGGACAACTAATGAAAAACTGTTTTTT
v_gene: TRBV5-4; d_gene: NA; j_gene: TRBJ1-5; abundance: NA; CDR3aa: CASSLVVTSGQPQHF; CDR3nt: TGTGCCAGCAGCTTGGTAGTCACGTCGGGCCAGCCCCAGCATTTT
v_gene: TRBV10-3; d_gene: TRBD2; j_gene: TRBJ2-7; abundance: NA; CDR3aa: CASRGASGREDSYEQYF; CDR3nt: TGTGCCAGCAGAGGAGCTAGCGGGAGGGAAGATTCCTACGAGCAGTACTTC
v_gene: TRBV20-1; d_gene: NA; j_gene: TRBJ2-3; abundance: NA; CDR3aa: CSASPTTYTQYF; CDR3nt: TGCAGTGCTAGTCCGACTACATATACGCAGTATTTT
v_gene: TRBV6-5; d_gene: TRBD1; j_gene: TRBJ2-2; abundance: NA; CDR3aa: CASSWTGANTGELFF; CDR3nt: TGTGCCAGCAGTTGGACAGGGGCCAACACCGGGGAGCTGTTTTTT
v_gene: TRBV7-8; d_gene: NA; j_gene: TRBJ2-5; abundance: many; CDR3aa: CASSLGGEKTQYF; CDR3nt: TGTGCCAGCAGCTTAGGTGGGGAAAAGACCCAGTACTTC
v_gene: TRBV19; d_gene: NA; j_gene: TRBJ2-6; abundance: many; CDR3aa: CASSTGEGANVLTF; CDR3nt: TGTGCCAGTAGTACAGGTGAAGGGGCCAACGTCCTGACTTTC
v_gene: TRBV7-9; d_gene: NA; j_gene: TRBJ1-4; abundance: NA; CDR3aa: CASSLIASEEKLFF; CDR3nt: TGTGCCAGCAGCTTAATAGCCTCGGAAGAAAAACTGTTTTTT
v_gene: TRBV10-3; d_gene: TRBD1; j_gene: TRBJ2-5; abundance: few; CDR3aa: CAISEFGTDQETQYF; CDR3nt: TGTGCCATCAGTGAATTCGGGACAGATCAAGAGACCCAGTACTTC
v_gene: TRBV6-5; d_gene: NA; j_gene: TRBJ2-7; abundance: NA; CDR3aa: CASSYSGRVGEQYF; CDR3nt: TGTGCCAGCAGTTACTCGGGCAGGGTAGGGGAGCAGTACTTC
v_gene: TRBV2; d_gene: NA; j_gene: TRBJ2-7; abundance: many; CDR3aa: CASRGGLLYEQYF; CDR3nt: TGTGCCAGCAGGGGAGGACTTCTTTACGAGCAGTACTTC